The 13 T cell receptor beta chains given below trace back to one sample, sequenced in a study of molecular identifiers for immune sequencing clone quantification. Each CDR3 protein gets one entry after TCRdb re-called the PCR reads with MiXCR. The sample yields under 600,000 distinct CDR3 sequences, 25% seen once. Sequenced input: naive CD8+ T cells from blood, with Jurkat cell RNA spiked in. Subset reported: FACS-sorted CD8+CD4-CCR7+CD45RA+ naive T cells. These receptors came from a human donor in good health. Some libraries in this study had Jurkat cell RNA spiked in.

In the case of this clonotype: This may be a read error, as it is one base from a much larger clone. This chain uses TRBV24-1 with TRBJ2-3, with a possible D match to TRBD2 (5 bases). V lost 3 bases and J lost 6, with 21 bases in between. This CDR3 region has 17 residues. CDR1 is KGHDR, CDR2 SFDVKD, per germline. CDR3 amino acids: CATSDPNRAPGLDTQYF. DNA of the CDR3: TGTGCCACCAGTGATCCGAACCGCGCCCCAGGACTGGATACGCAGTATTTT.

This clonotype was seen only a few times. The J gene is TRBJ1-1, the V gene TRBV24-1; possible D gene TRBD1, 5 bases. Trimming shortened V by 3 bases and J by 8 bases, and 15 bases separated the two germline ends. CDR1 and CDR2 (germline): KGHDR, SFDVKD. This CDR3 spans 14 amino acids. The CDR3 coding sequence is TGTGCCACCAGTGATCCCAGCCTGACAGACGAAGCTTTCTTT. Protein product: CATSDPSLTDEAFF.

The genes are TRBV19 and TRBJ2-1; 8 bases line up with TRBD1. In germline, CDR1 is LNHDA, CDR2 SQIVND (reference sequence). V dropped 6 bases and J dropped 5; count of bases not matched to a gene: 3. The CDR3 totals 13 residues. The CDR3: CASSKQGDNEQFF. The CDR3 region has the DNA TGTGCCAGTAGCAAACAGGGGGACAATGAGCAGTTCTTC.

This clonotype was seen more than once but under ten times. This chain links TRBV6-6 with TRBJ1-5, with D perhaps matching TRBD1 (5 bases). V dropped 5 bases and J dropped 4 bases, with 9 bases sitting between them. Looked up from germline, CDR1 is MNHNY and CDR2 is SVGAGI (reference sequence). The CDR3 contains 13 residues. The CDR3 region is CASSTRGNQPQHF. The DNA of the CDR3 is TGTGCCAGCAGTACACGGGGGAATCAGCCCCAGCATTTT.

Many counts were recorded for this clonotype. This chain connects TRBV5-4 to TRBJ2-3, with 11 bases fitting TRBD2. V lost 0 bases, J lost 0 bases, and 6 bases stayed unmatched. Germline V gene lookup returns CDR1 SGHNT and CDR2 YYREEE (reference sequence). The CDR3 has 18 amino acids. The CDR3 is CASSLAVLAGASTDTQYF. The CDR3 DNA is TGTGCCAGCAGCTTGGCAGTACTAGCGGGGGCCAGCACAGATACGCAGTATTTT.

Comments on this clonotype: A single base separates this from a much larger clone, so it may be a read error. This sequence joins TRBV6-1 and TRBJ2-3; D might be TRBD1 (6 bases). The CDR3 is 18 amino acids. Trimming took off 0 bases at V and 4 bases at J, with 20 bases between the two ends. The V gene's germline CDR1 is MNHNS and CDR2 SASEGT. Written as DNA, the CDR3 is TGTGCCAGCAGTGAAGCGCCGGGACAAGAAAAAGGGGCAGATACGCAGTATTTT. Encoded protein: CASSEAPGQEKGADTQYF.

There are a few counts of this clonotype. V and J are TRBV3-1 and TRBJ2-3, with 12 bases that match TRBD2. Germline V gene data show CDR1 as LGHDT and CDR2 as YNNKEL (reference sequence). This CDR3 contains 17 residues. V gave up 1 base and J gave up 2 bases; unmatched junction bases: 4. The CDR3 nucleotides are TGTGCCAGCAGCCAAGTGCTAGCGGGGGGGCTCACAGATACGCAGTATTTT. Its protein product is CASSQVLAGGLTDTQYF.

The genes are TRBV28 and TRBJ1-3; D not resolved. Germline V gene data show CDR1 as MDHEN and CDR2 as SYDVKM. V lost 2 bases, J lost 2 bases, and 10 bases lay in between. There are 15 residues in the CDR3. CDR3 region: CASSLGRLTGNTIYF. The DNA of the CDR3 is TGTGCCAGCAGTTTAGGCAGGCTTACTGGAAACACCATATATTTT.

The V and J genes are TRBV7-2 and TRBJ2-5; TRBD1 aligns across 7 bases. Per the germline V gene, CDR1 is SGHTA and CDR2 is FQGNSA. The CDR3 runs to 16 residues. Losses at the gene ends were 7 bases for V and 3 bases for J; bases not matched to a gene: 14. CDR3: CASNSNTIGTEETQYF. The CDR3 bases are TGTGCCAGCAACTCCAACACCATAGGGACAGAAGAGACCCAGTACTTC.

In the case of this clonotype: A much larger clone is a single base away; this may be a read error. The V gene is TRBV4-3, the J gene TRBJ1-1; D not certain. The CDR3 spans 14 residues. V gave up 1 base and J gave up 3 bases, with 9 bases separating them. Germline CDR1 and CDR2: LGHNA and YSLEER. CDR3 amino acids: CASSQVGSYTEAFF. The CDR3 nucleotides are TGCGCCAGCAGCCAAGTAGGCAGCTACACTGAAGCTTTCTTT.

Concerning this clonotype: Given a much more abundant clone one base away, this may be a read error. The chain employs TRBV12-3 or TRBV12-4 and TRBJ1-5; 7 bases fit TRBD1. The length of the CDR3 is 15 residues. The J segment lost 6 bases and the V segment lost 6 bases, leaving 11 bases of the junction unmatched. DNA for the CDR3: TGTGCCAGCAGATCCGGGACAGAGGGCGTTCAGCCCCAGCATTTT. It translates to CASRSGTEGVQPQHF.

Turning to this clonotype: A single base separates this from a much larger clone, so it may be a read error. The chain recombines TRBV7-3 with TRBJ2-5; TRBD2 matches at 8 bases. The CDR3 is 15 amino acids. Germline V gene sequence: CDR1 SGHTA, CDR2 FQGTGA. V lost 2 bases, J lost 4 bases, and 6 bases stayed unmatched. The CDR3 loop is CASSLRAGVRETQYF. As DNA, the CDR3 is TGTGCCAGCAGCTTACGAGCGGGAGTGCGAGAGACCCAGTACTTC.

This clonotype has a handful of counts. This sequence joins TRBV4-3 and TRBJ1-6, with D tentatively TRBD1 (5 bases). CDR3 size: 15 residues. From germline, CDR1 is LGHNA and CDR2 YSLEER. V gave up 0 bases and J gave up 7 bases, with 10 bases separating them. Written as DNA, the CDR3 is TGCGCCAGCAGCCAAGACAGGGATCTGAATTCACCCCTCCACTTT. It yields the protein CASSQDRDLNSPLHF.